The entry below gives a single TCR beta chain sequence along with its context. Its specificity is not known. As for time point: late sampling 161 to 241 days after vaccination in three convalescent patients. Treatment specified: roughly nine-day PBMC culture with coronavirus spike peptide pools or control peptides (ViraFEST assay). V shed 5 bases, J shed 1 base, and the junction held 15 bases outside the gene matches. Germline CDR1 LNHDA, CDR2 SQIVND (reference sequence). There are 18 residues in the CDR3. The Oncomine TCR Beta short-read assay generated sequence data from the DNA of cultured CD4+ T cells. TCRdb itself ran the PCR reads through MiXCR, one entry per CDR3 protein. The sample includes about 25,000 distinct CDR3 sequences, approximately 28% of them seen just once. This entry is derived from a study of vaccination and CD4 T cells after COVID-19. Broader study findings: Convalescent patients' vaccine-specific clones were spike mono-reactive in 304 of 307 cases. A nonsignificant median increase from around 21 to 38 SARS-CoV-2-reactive clonotypes was observed.

The V gene is TRBV19, the J gene TRBJ2-3; 7 bases map to TRBD2. The specimen comprised CD4+ T cells from blood, cultured in vitro, sampled about 7 months after SARS-CoV-2 vaccination. The TCR originated in a human donor who had recovered from COVID-19. The CDR3 nucleotides read TGTGCCAGTAGTCCGGGCCGCACTAGCGTCCTTGGCACAGATACGCAGTATTTT. Its translation: CASSPGRTSVLGTDTQYF.